This T cell receptor beta chain comes out of a study of CD8 T cells in ankylosing spondylitis. This clonotype was seen ten or more times. The antigen is not known. MiXCR, run by TCRdb on the 5' RACE reads, gives a single entry per CDR3 protein. The sample lists roughly 250,000 distinct CDR3 sequences; 8% to 9.5% were seen once. CDR3 size: 13 residues. The V and J ends lost 6 bases and 2 bases respectively, with 9 bases between them. Looked up from germline, CDR1 is LGHDT and CDR2 is YNNKEL (reference sequence). The study's findings and limits: Significant enrichment of disease-linked clones was reported in matched ankylosing spondylitis synovial fluid. Apparently characteristic of ankylosing spondylitis blood was a TCR beta motif (roughly 8 highly homologous variants).

This TCR was sampled from a male donor with ankylosing spondylitis or in good health (not recorded which). Sequencing was carried out using blood, either unsorted or a sorted T cell fraction (not recorded which). This rearrangement joins TRBV3-1 to TRBJ2-3, with no clear D. The chain's CDR3 is CASRNSLTDTQYF. DNA for the CDR3: TGTGCCAGCAGAAACAGCCTCACAGATACGCAGTATTTT.